This T cell receptor (beta chain) was observed in a study of blood T cells in healthy people across ages. The CDR3 runs 13 residues. V lost 6 bases, J lost 11 bases, and 14 bases stayed unmatched. Germline CDR1 and CDR2: SQVTM and ANQGSEA. It was with a sample-barcoded 5' primer and a J-beta primer mix that a second PCR of roughly 7 to 12 cycles was run. A template-switch adaptor with 12 random nucleotides tagged each cDNA molecule. TCRdb re-called the 5' RACE reads through MiXCR, storing one row per CDR3 protein. The sample holds 1,500,000 or so distinct CDR3 sequences, approximately 60% seen once. Overall study findings and caveats: Whereas aged donors had fewer naive CD4+ cells, long-lived donors had more of them and higher diversity.

As to this clonotype: As yet, its antigen is unknown.

The source is a man between 18 and 35 years old in good health. The sequencing sample was made of blood. The J gene is TRBJ2-5, the V gene TRBV29-1; 8 bases fit TRBD1. CDR3 residues: CSVSRTGNNEQYF. CDR3 sequence (DNA): TGCAGCGTCTCGAGGACAGGGAATAATGAGCAGTACTTC. Using reference TRBV29-1 and TRBJ2-5 for the parts outside the CDR3, the full variable domain is SAVISQKPSRDICQRGTSLTIQCQVDSQVTMMFWYRQQPGQSLTLIATANQGSEATYESGFVIDKFPISRPNLTFSTLTVSNMSPEDSSIYLCSVSRTGNNEQYFGPGTRLLVL.